This T cell receptor (beta chain) was retrieved from a study of Ad26.COV2.S vaccination and SARS-CoV-2 variants. In regard to this clone: What it recognizes is unknown.

The study, taken as a whole, reports: Measurement of non-spike TCR breadth gave similar results in vaccine and placebo recipients.

This CDR3 is built from 11 residues. V lost 3 bases to trimming and J lost 15 bases, with 12 bases between them. Clones were sequenced by immunoSEQ multiplex PCR, and TCRdb holds only the in-frame ones, with some missing. This sample has about 180,000 clones, with roughly 89% found just once. The sequenced sample was peripheral blood, obtained after recovery from COVID-19. The receptor was isolated from a human donor who had recovered from COVID-19. The chain recombines TRBV12-3 or TRBV12-4 with TRBJ2-1, with D perhaps TRBD1 (6 bases). Here the CDR3 DNA reads TGTGCCAGCAGTTTCCAGGGGCGCGGGTTCTTC. It translates to CASSFQGRGFF.